The rows below give T cell receptor beta chains drawn from one sample of a study of blood T cell repertoires in COVID-19. Some clones are missing from TCRdb's copy, which holds only in-frame ones; the method was immunoSEQ multiplex PCR. The sample consists of tens of thousands of clones, around 88% of them appearing once. The sequencing input was peripheral blood. These receptors originate from a human donor in a cohort sampled during active COVID-19. Both conserved end residues are part of each CDR3. D genes are given only for firm matches. Clone sizes are given selectively: once, few, many, or a class where the clone is expanded.

j_call v_call cdr3_length d_call clone_size cdr3_aa cdr3_nt
TRBJ2-2 TRBV9 16 . . CASSVSGNANTGELFF TGTGCCAGCAGCGTATCGGGGAATGCGAACACCGGGGAGCTGTTTTTT
TRBJ1-2 TRBV29-1 19 TRBD1 . CSVESQAGQGAGWDYGYTF TGCAGCGTTGAATCACAAGCCGGACAGGGGGCCGGGTGGGACTATGGCTACACCTTC
TRBJ2-1 TRBV24-1 12 . . CATSESGTTAVF TGTGCCACCAGTGAATCCGGGACAACAGCCGTCTTC
TRBJ2-7 TRBV6-5 14 TRBD1 . CASSKDRVTYEQYF TGTGCCAGCAGTAAGGACAGGGTAACTTACGAGCAGTACTTC
TRBJ2-7 TRBV5-5 13 . . CASSQMGRDEQYF TGTGCCAGCAGCCAAATGGGCAGGGACGAGCAGTACTTC
TRBJ2-7 TRBV19 14 . . CASSFRDGTFEQYF TGTGCCAGTAGTTTCCGGGACGGGACTTTCGAGCAGTACTTC
TRBJ2-7 TRBV4-1 16 TRBD2 . CASSHGGAGVPYEQYF TGCGCCAGCAGCCATGGAGGAGCGGGAGTCCCCTACGAGCAGTACTTC
TRBJ1-1 TRBV11-2 14 TRBD1 . CASSRQGRDTEAFF TGTGCCAGCAGCCGACAGGGTCGGGACACTGAAGCTTTCTTT
TRBJ2-1 TRBV5-1 14 . . CASSLVASYNEQFF TGCGCCAGCAGCTTGGTGGCTAGCTACAATGAGCAGTTCTTC
TRBJ2-2 TRBV28 15 TRBD1 once CASSTDRGRGGELFF TGTGCCAGCAGTACCGACAGGGGGCGCGGCGGGGAGCTGTTTTTT
TRBJ2-5 TRBV5-1 15 . . CASSTALGAQETQYF TGCGCCAGCAGCACGGCTTTAGGGGCCCAAGAGACCCAGTACTTC
TRBJ2-5 TRBV12-3/TRBV12-4 13 TRBD1 few CASTRGQVETQYF TGTGCCAGCACGAGGGGGCAGGTAGAGACCCAGTACTTC
TRBJ1-5 TRBV19 15 . many CASSIDWRTNQPQHF TGTGCCAGTAGTATAGACTGGAGGACGAATCAGCCCCAGCATTTT
TRBJ2-5 TRBV7-8 12 . . CASSLNSETQYF TGTGCCAGCAGCTTAAACTCAGAGACCCAGTACTTC
TRBJ2-2 TRBV4-1 16 . few CASSQEGRLTTGELFF TGCGCCAGCAGCCAAGAAGGGAGGCTCACCACCGGGGAGCTGTTTTTT
TRBJ1-3 TRBV18 15 TRBD1 . CASSPGTGSGNTIYF TGTGCCAGCTCGCCCGGGACAGGTTCTGGAAACACCATATATTTT
TRBJ1-6 TRBV9 13 . few CASSVGSDSPLHF TGTGCCAGCAGCGTAGGATCAGATTCACCCCTCCACTTT
TRBJ2-3 TRBV9 16 TRBD2 . CASSVDLAGGPDTQYF TGTGCCAGCAGCGTAGACCTAGCGGGGGGCCCAGATACGCAGTATTTT
TRBJ1-4 TRBV3-1/TRBV3-2 14 . . CASSQSRRSEKLFF TGTGCCAGCAGCCAATCTCGAAGGAGTGAAAAACTGTTTTTT
TRBJ2-7 TRBV30 17 TRBD2 . CAWRGLAGGRFSYEQYF TGTGCCTGGAGGGGACTAGCGGGAGGCCGCTTCTCCTACGAGCAGTACTTC
TRBJ2-1 TRBV19 15 . . CASSIAVRSFDEQFF TGTGCCAGTAGTATAGCAGTTAGGAGTTTCGATGAGCAGTTCTTC
TRBJ2-3 TRBV7-9 18 TRBD2 . CASSLVLAGGPVADTQYF TGTGCCAGCAGCTTAGTACTAGCGGGGGGGCCGGTCGCAGATACGCAGTATTTT
TRBJ2-7 TRBV28 15 TRBD2 . CASSLDGVAGNEQYF TGTGCCAGCAGCCTGGATGGGGTAGCGGGAAACGAGCAGTACTTC
TRBJ2-5 TRBV10-3 13 . . CAISGQYQETQYF TGTGCCATCAGTGGTCAGTACCAAGAGACCCAGTACTTC
TRBJ2-7 TRBV4-3 15 . . CASSQDPAGNYEQYF TGCGCCAGCAGCCAAGATCCGGCCGGGAATTACGAGCAGTACTTC
TRBJ2-5 TRBV5-1 14 TRBD2 . CASSLSGGRETQYF TGCGCCAGCAGCCTTAGCGGGGGGCGGGAGACCCAGTACTTC
TRBJ2-3 TRBV24-1 14 TRBD1 . CATRTGGGTDTQYF TGTGCCACGCGGACAGGGGGTGGAACAGATACGCAGTATTTT
TRBJ2-7 TRBV3-1/TRBV3-2 16 . . CASSQEPGPTGGEQYF TGTGCCAGCAGCCAAGAGCCCGGCCCGACTGGCGGCGAGCAGTACTTC
TRBJ1-1 TRBV7-2 14 . . CASSFSSWNTEAFF TGTGCCAGCAGCTTCAGTAGCTGGAACACTGAAGCTTTCTTT
TRBJ2-7 TRBV27 16 TRBD1 . CASSYQLRDSPYEQYF TGTGCCAGCAGCTATCAACTACGGGACAGTCCCTACGAGCAGTACTTC
TRBJ1-5 TRBV7-2 15 . . CASSRTYSENQPQHF TGTGCCAGCAGCCGCACCTACAGTGAAAATCAGCCCCAGCATTTT
TRBJ1-1 TRBV5-1 14 . few CASSLDTGNTEAFF TGCGCCAGCAGCCTAGATACCGGGAACACTGAAGCTTTCTTT
TRBJ2-2 TRBV7-3 12 . . CASTLSGGELFF TGTGCCAGTACGCTTTCCGGCGGGGAGCTGTTTTTT
TRBJ2-7 TRBV11-2 16 . . CASSLSLLGPRYEQYF TGTGCCAGCAGCTTATCCCTTTTGGGGCCCCGCTACGAGCAGTACTTC
TRBJ2-3 TRBV9 16 TRBD2 . CASSGTSGGSTDTQYF TGTGCCAGCAGCGGGACTAGCGGGGGAAGCACAGATACGCAGTATTTT
TRBJ1-2 TRBV6-5 14 TRBD1 . CASSPGTVLYGYTF TGTGCCAGCAGCCCCGGGACAGTCCTCTATGGCTACACCTTC
TRBJ1-2 TRBV14 16 . . CASSQPGQSFHYGYTF TGTGCCAGCAGCCAGCCAGGACAGAGTTTTCACTATGGCTACACCTTC
TRBJ2-2 TRBV5-8 15 TRBD2 . CASRPGLSNTGELFF TGTGCCAGTCGACCGGGACTATCGAACACCGGGGAGCTGTTTTTT
TRBJ2-2 TRBV28 15 . . CASSLGSQGTGELFF TGTGCCAGCAGTTTAGGGTCCCAGGGAACCGGGGAGCTGTTTTTT
TRBJ2-3 TRBV7-3 13 . . CASSSGRTDTQYF TGTGCCAGCAGCTCAGGGCGCACAGATACGCAGTATTTT
TRBJ2-5 TRBV19 16 . . CASSIGGRGTGETQYF TGTGCCAGTAGTATAGGGGGACGGGGGACGGGTGAGACCCAGTACTTC
TRBJ1-4 TRBV28 13 . . CASLGGGNEKLFF TGTGCCAGCCTCGGGGGAGGTAATGAAAAACTGTTTTTT
TRBJ2-1 TRBV23-1 16 . . CASTDKTKGGNNEQFF TGCGCCAGCACCGATAAAACCAAGGGGGGGAACAATGAGCAGTTCTTC
TRBJ1-5 TRBV30 14 . . CAWSVGGGNQPQHF TGTGCCTGGAGTGTAGGCGGAGGCAATCAGCCCCAGCATTTT
TRBJ1-1 TRBV6-6 13 . . CASRNTANTEAFF TGTGCCAGCAGGAATACAGCGAACACTGAAGCTTTCTTT
TRBJ2-1 TRBV6-2/TRBV6-3 14 TRBD2 . CASSYGSSGSEQFF TGTGCCAGCAGTTACGGGTCTAGCGGGAGCGAGCAGTTCTTC
TRBJ2-1 TRBV2 14 . . CASSGGQGHNEQFF TGTGCCAGCAGTGGGGGGCAGGGCCACAATGAGCAGTTCTTC
TRBJ1-5 TRBV20-1 15 TRBD1 few CSASLLGQGNQPQHF TGCAGTGCTAGTCTGTTGGGACAGGGGAATCAGCCCCAGCATTTT
TRBJ1-6 TRBV4-1 17 . many CASSQEGGEIKNSPLHF TGCGCCAGCAGCCAAGAAGGGGGGGAAATAAAGAATTCACCCCTCCACTTT
TRBJ2-3 TRBV6-2/TRBV6-3 14 TRBD1 . CASSYEGATDTQYF TGTGCCAGCAGTTACGAGGGGGCAACAGATACGCAGTATTTT
TRBJ2-2 TRBV5-1 15 . . CASSDSQGRAGELFF TGCGCCAGCTCTGACTCGCAGGGGAGGGCCGGGGAGCTGTTTTTT
TRBJ1-3 TRBV4-3 15 . . CASSQGTGSGNTIYF TGCGCCAGCAGCCAAGGGACTGGCTCTGGAAACACCATATATTTT
TRBJ2-3 TRBV4-2 16 TRBD2 . CASSQSPSGSTDTQYF TGTGCCAGCAGCCAATCGCCTAGCGGAAGCACAGATACGCAGTATTTT
TRBJ2-1 TRBV7-3 14 . . CASSLLREGNEQFF TGTGCCAGCAGCTTGCTCAGGGAAGGAAATGAGCAGTTCTTC